These T cell receptor beta chains were read from a single sample in a study of cytomegalovirus exposure and HLA in healthy donors. Assay: immunoSEQ multiplex PCR; the TCRdb copy retains only in-frame clones and omits some. There are about 200,000 clones in the sample; 70% to 90% occur only once, and roughly 0.33% lies in the top ten. The sequencing sample was made of PBMCs. These receptor sequences come from a woman in her thirties in good health and CMV-seronegative. Each CDR3 is given without its conserved first and last residue.

V gene: TRBV2; J gene: TRBJ2-7; CDR3 protein: ASRRAYEQY
V gene: TRBV28; J gene: TRBJ2-7; CDR3 protein: ASSSPPRGWEHEQY
V gene: TRBV11-2; J gene: TRBJ2-3; CDR3 protein: ASSLGLAGGNTDTQY
V gene: TRBV28; J gene: TRBJ2-7; CDR3 protein: ASSLPAVAGYEQY
V gene: TRBV6-1; J gene: NA; CDR3 protein: ASSERAREAYEQY
V gene: TRBV18; J gene: TRBJ2-4; CDR3 protein: ASSSGQGDIQY
V gene: TRBV7-3; J gene: TRBJ2-2; CDR3 protein: ASSFSGGSTGELF
V gene: TRBV7-7; J gene: TRBJ2-5; CDR3 protein: ASSPNRRGETQY
V gene: TRBV4-2; J gene: TRBJ2-7; CDR3 protein: ASSQDFLTSGSSYEQY
V gene: TRBV7-3; J gene: TRBJ2-7; CDR3 protein: ASSTQARSGEQY
V gene: TRBV7-2; J gene: TRBJ2-5; CDR3 protein: ASSTRTSPETQY
V gene: TRBV6-5; J gene: TRBJ2-5; CDR3 protein: ASSYSAGSGEQY
V gene: TRBV18; J gene: TRBJ2-7; CDR3 protein: ASSPGLRTPRDYYEQY
V gene: TRBV5-5; J gene: TRBJ2-1; CDR3 protein: ASSLGLAVSYNEQF
V gene: TRBV6-5; J gene: TRBJ2-2; CDR3 protein: ASSYYTGWPGELF
V gene: TRBV5-6; J gene: TRBJ2-1; CDR3 protein: ASSLLGTSEYNEQF
V gene: TRBV11-2; J gene: TRBJ2-1; CDR3 protein: ASSLTGGANNNEQF
V gene: TRBV5-6; J gene: TRBJ2-7; CDR3 protein: ASSFPPDRTYEQY
V gene: TRBV19; J gene: TRBJ1-2; CDR3 protein: ASSTDRGKGYT
V gene: TRBV2; J gene: TRBJ1-4; CDR3 protein: ASSEMTAGAEKLF
V gene: TRBV4-1; J gene: TRBJ1-1; CDR3 protein: ASSREGVQNTEAF
V gene: TRBV27; J gene: TRBJ2-5; CDR3 protein: ASSYQAGEGETQY
V gene: TRBV29-1; J gene: TRBJ1-1; CDR3 protein: SGGVSTEAF
V gene: TRBV10-3; J gene: TRBJ2-1; CDR3 protein: AISESGQGYNEQF
V gene: TRBV4-1; J gene: TRBJ1-2; CDR3 protein: ASSQGWQSYGYT
V gene: TRBV27; J gene: TRBJ2-7; CDR3 protein: ASSPWTGLSEQY
V gene: TRBV29-1; J gene: TRBJ2-1; CDR3 protein: SASGGSEF
V gene: TRBV20-1; J gene: TRBJ2-1; CDR3 protein: SARQEDEQF
V gene: TRBV5-5; J gene: TRBJ2-3; CDR3 protein: ASSLGQYTDTQY
V gene: TRBV28; J gene: TRBJ2-7; CDR3 protein: ASSPRREEQY
V gene: TRBV29-1; J gene: TRBJ2-5; CDR3 protein: SVGWRGLETQY
V gene: TRBV4-1; J gene: TRBJ2-1; CDR3 protein: ASSQVGLAGRWEQF
V gene: TRBV5-4; J gene: TRBJ2-5; CDR3 protein: ASSPRTGVQETQY
V gene: TRBV5-1; J gene: TRBJ1-2; CDR3 protein: ASSRDMPGYT
V gene: TRBV28; J gene: TRBJ2-7; CDR3 protein: ASSFRRGEQY
V gene: TRBV20-1; J gene: TRBJ1-2; CDR3 protein: SAPGGLGYT
V gene: TRBV29-1; J gene: TRBJ1-3; CDR3 protein: SVGRDTGNTIY
V gene: TRBV28; J gene: TRBJ2-1; CDR3 protein: ASSFRGISYNEQF
V gene: TRBV5-1; J gene: TRBJ2-2; CDR3 protein: ASSWTGVAGELF
V gene: TRBV5-1; J gene: TRBJ2-7; CDR3 protein: ATPRGRGYYEQY
V gene: TRBV5-1; J gene: TRBJ1-1; CDR3 protein: ASSPAGSHTEAF